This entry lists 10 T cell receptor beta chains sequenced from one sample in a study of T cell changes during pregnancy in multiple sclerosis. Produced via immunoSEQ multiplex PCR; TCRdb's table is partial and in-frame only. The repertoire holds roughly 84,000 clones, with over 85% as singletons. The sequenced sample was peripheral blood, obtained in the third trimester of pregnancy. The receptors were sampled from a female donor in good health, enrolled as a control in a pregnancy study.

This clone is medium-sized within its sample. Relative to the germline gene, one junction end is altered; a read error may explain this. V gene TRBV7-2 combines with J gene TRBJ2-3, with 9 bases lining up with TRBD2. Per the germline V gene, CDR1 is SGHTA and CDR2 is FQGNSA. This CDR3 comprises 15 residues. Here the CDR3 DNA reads TGTGCCAGCAGCGTAGCGGGAGTGGGCACAGATACGCAGTATTTT. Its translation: CASSVAGVGTDTQYF. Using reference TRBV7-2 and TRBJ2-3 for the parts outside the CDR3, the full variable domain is GAGVSQSPSNKVTEKGKDVELRCDPISGHTALYWYRQSLGQGLEFLIYFQGNSAPDKSGLPSDRFSAERTGGSVSTLTIQRTQQEDSAVYLCASSVAGVGTDTQYFGPGTRLTVL.

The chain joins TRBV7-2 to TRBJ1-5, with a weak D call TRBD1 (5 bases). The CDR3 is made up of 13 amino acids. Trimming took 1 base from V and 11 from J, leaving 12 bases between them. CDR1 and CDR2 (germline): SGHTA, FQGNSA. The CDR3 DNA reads TGTGCCAGCAGCTTAGGAGGGGAGGGAGCCCAGCATTTT. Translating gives CASSLGGEGAQHF.

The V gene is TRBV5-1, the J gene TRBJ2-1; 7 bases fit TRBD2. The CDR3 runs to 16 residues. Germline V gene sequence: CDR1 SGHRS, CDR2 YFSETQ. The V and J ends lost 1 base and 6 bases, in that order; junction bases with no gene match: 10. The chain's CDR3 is CASSLIGGSRGNEQFF. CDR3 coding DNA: TGCGCCAGCAGCTTGATTGGCGGGAGCCGCGGCAATGAGCAGTTCTTC. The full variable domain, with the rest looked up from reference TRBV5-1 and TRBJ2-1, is KAGVTQTPRYLIKTRGQQVTLSCSPISGHRSVSWYQQTPGQGLQFLFEYFSETQRNKGNFPGRFSGRQFSNSRSEMNVSTLELGDSALYLCASSLIGGSRGNEQFFGPGTRLTVL.

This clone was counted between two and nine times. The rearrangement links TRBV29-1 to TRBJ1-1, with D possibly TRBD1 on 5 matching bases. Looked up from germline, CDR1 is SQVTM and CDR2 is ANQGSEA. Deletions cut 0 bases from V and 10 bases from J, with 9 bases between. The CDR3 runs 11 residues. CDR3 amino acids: CSVEERQGAFF. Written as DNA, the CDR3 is TGCAGCGTTGAAGAGCGTCAGGGAGCTTTCTTT.

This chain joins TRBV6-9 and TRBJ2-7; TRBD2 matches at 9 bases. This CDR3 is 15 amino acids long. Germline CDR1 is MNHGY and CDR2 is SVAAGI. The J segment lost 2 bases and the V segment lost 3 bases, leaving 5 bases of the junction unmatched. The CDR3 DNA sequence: TGTGCCAGCAGTTACTCTAGCGGGGACGCCTACGAGCAGTACTTC. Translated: CASSYSSGDAYEQYF.

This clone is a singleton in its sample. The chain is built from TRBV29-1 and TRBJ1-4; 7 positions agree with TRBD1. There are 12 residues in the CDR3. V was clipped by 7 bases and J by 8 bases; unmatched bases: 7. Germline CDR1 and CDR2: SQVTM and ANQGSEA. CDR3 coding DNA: TGCAGCGCCCGGGACAGCGGCGAAAAACTGTTTTTT. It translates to CSARDSGEKLFF.

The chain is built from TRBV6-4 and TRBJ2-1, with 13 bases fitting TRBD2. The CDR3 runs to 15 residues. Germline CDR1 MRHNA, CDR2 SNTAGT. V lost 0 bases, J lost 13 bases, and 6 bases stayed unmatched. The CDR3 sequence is CASSDSGLAGTIQFF. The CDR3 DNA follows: TGTGCCAGCAGTGACTCGGGACTAGCGGGGACCATACAGTTCTTC.

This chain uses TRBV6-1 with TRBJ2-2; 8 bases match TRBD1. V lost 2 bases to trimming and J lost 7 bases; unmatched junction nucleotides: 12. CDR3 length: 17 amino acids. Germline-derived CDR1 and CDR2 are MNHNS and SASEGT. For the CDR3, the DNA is TGTGCCAGCAGTGAATCCCTCCCCCAGGGGGCCGGCGGGGAGCTGTTTTTT. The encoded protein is CASSESLPQGAGGELFF.

CDR3 in DNA: TGTGCCAGCAGCGTCCTCGACTATCTGAACACCGGGGAGCTGTTTTTT. Its translation: CASSVLDYLNTGELFF. The genes are TRBV7-9 and TRBJ2-2, with a possible D match to TRBD2 (5 bases). The V gene lost 5 bases and the J gene lost 1 base, with 14 bases spanning the gap. CDR3 length: 16 amino acids. Germline values: CDR1 SEHNR, CDR2 FQNEAQ (reference sequence).

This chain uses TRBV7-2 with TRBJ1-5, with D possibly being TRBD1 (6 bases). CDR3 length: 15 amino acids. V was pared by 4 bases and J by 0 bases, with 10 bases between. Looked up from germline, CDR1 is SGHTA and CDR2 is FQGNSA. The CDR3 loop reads CASSSRTASNQPQHF. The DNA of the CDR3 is TGTGCCAGCAGCTCAAGGACAGCTAGCAATCAGCCCCAGCATTTT.